The 16 T cell receptor beta chains reported below all come from one sample, sequenced in a study of blood T cell repertoires in COVID-19. Generated by immunoSEQ multiplex PCR, the TCRdb table keeps only in-frame clones and is missing some. The data contain around 70,000 clones, approximately 86% of them seen just once; the ten biggest clones take up more than 1.5%. Sequenced sample: peripheral blood. The receptors here all came from a woman of 80 years or more with active or convalescent COVID-19.

This clone was picked up a small number of times. The rearrangement joins TRBV6-2 or TRBV6-3 to TRBJ1-2; weak D call: TRBD1 (5 bases). CDR1 and CDR2 (germline): MNHEY, SVGEGT. Trimming stripped 5 bases from V and 4 bases from J, with 20 bases between. The CDR3 sequence is 16 residues long. The CDR3 spells CASSSRGQAGIYGYTF. CDR3 coding DNA: TGTGCCAGCAGTAGTCGAGGACAAGCGGGAATCTATGGCTACACCTTC.

The V gene is TRBV7-2, the J gene TRBJ1-5, with 7 bases identical to TRBD1. Germline V gene data show CDR1 as SGHTA and CDR2 as FQGNSA. The CDR3 contains 15 residues. V was clipped by 4 bases and J by 3 bases; unmatched bases: 6. The DNA of the CDR3 is TGTGCCAGCAGCTCAGTGGGGACAGACAATCAGCCCCAGCATTTT. Translated: CASSSVGTDNQPQHF.

The chain employs TRBV4-1 and TRBJ2-1; 10 bases are a match to TRBD1. V lost 2 bases, J lost 6 bases, and 4 bases stayed unmatched. Germline V CDR1 and CDR2: MGHRA, YSYEKL. The CDR3 sequence is 15 residues long. This CDR3 is CASSQTGTGVNEQFF. The CDR3 DNA sequence: TGCGCCAGCAGCCAAACCGGGACAGGGGTCAATGAGCAGTTCTTC.

The chain joins TRBV19 to TRBJ2-1; TRBD2 aligns across 11 bases. CDR1 and CDR2 (germline): LNHDA, SQIVND (reference sequence). V shed 5 bases, J shed 2 bases, and the junction held 5 bases outside the gene matches. The CDR3 has 16 residues. CDR3 nucleotide sequence: TGTGCCAGTAGTCCCCAACTAGCGGGAGCCTACAATGAGCAGTTCTTC. It encodes CASSPQLAGAYNEQFF.

This chain uses TRBV3-1 (or the pseudogene TRBV3-2) with TRBJ1-1, with TRBD1 matching 11 bases. This CDR3 is 14 amino acids long. J gave up 5 bases and V 3 bases, and 2 bases lay outside the gene matches. CDR1 is LGHDT, CDR2 YNNKEL, per germline (reference sequence). The CDR3 sequence: CASSHGTGGTEAFF. The CDR3 coding sequence is TGTGCCAGCAGCCACGGGACAGGGGGTACTGAAGCTTTCTTT.

V is TRBV6-5 and J is TRBJ2-7; 11 bases line up with TRBD2. The CDR3 consists of 15 residues. J was trimmed by 2 bases and V by 7 bases; bases with no gene match: 7. CDR1 is MNHEY and CDR2 is SVGAGI in the germline V gene. CDR3 loop: CASTISGRATYEQYF. The DNA for the CDR3 is TGTGCCAGCACCATTAGCGGGAGGGCGACCTACGAGCAGTACTTC.

The chain combines TRBV4-3 with TRBJ1-3; D gene ambiguous. Looked up from germline, CDR1 is LGHNA and CDR2 is YSLEER. V lost 3 bases and J lost 0, with 3 bases in between. The CDR3 totals 13 residues. In DNA form, the CDR3 reads TGCGCCAGCAGCCAGAGCTCTGGAAACACCATATATTTT. Encoded protein: CASSQSSGNTIYF.

This rearrangement joins TRBV7-3 to TRBJ2-7; D remains unclear. The germline V gene encodes CDR1 SGHTA and CDR2 FQGTGA. V was cut by 0 bases and J by 7 bases, with 10 bases left in between. The CDR3 runs to 13 residues. The DNA for the CDR3 is TGTGCCAGCAGCTTAACCGTGAGAAGTGAGCAGTACTTC. The encoded protein is CASSLTVRSEQYF. The complete variable domain, with remaining parts taken from reference TRBV7-3 and TRBJ2-7, reads GAGVSQTPSNKVTEKGKYVELRCDPISGHTALYWYRQSLGQGPEFLIYFQGTGAADDSGLPNDRFFAVRPEGSVSTLKIQRTERGDSAVYLCASSLTVRSEQYFGPGTRLTVT.

The J gene is TRBJ2-1, the V gene TRBV7-3, with TRBD2 matching over 9 bases. This CDR3 comprises 14 residues. Germline CDR1 and CDR2: SGHTA and FQGTGA. Trimming removed 5 bases from V and 6 bases from J; junction bases left unmatched: 5. This chain's CDR3 is CASSLSGSSNEQFF. The CDR3 coding sequence is TGTGCCAGCAGCCTTAGCGGGAGTAGCAATGAGCAGTTCTTC.

CDR3 protein: CASSSGPNVGTGELFF. The CDR3 DNA reads TGTGCCAGCTCAAGTGGGCCAAACGTGGGCACCGGGGAGCTGTTTTTT. The chain combines TRBV18 with TRBJ2-2; no clear D. The germline V and J ends were trimmed by 5 bases and 4 bases, with 17 bases remaining between them. The CDR3 consists of 16 residues. The V gene's germline CDR1 is KGHSH and CDR2 LQKENI. Together with reference TRBV18 and TRBJ2-2, the CDR3 gives the full variable domain: NAGVMQNPRHLVRRRGQEARLRCSPMKGHSHVYWYRQLPEEGLKFMVYLQKENIIDESGMPKERFSAEFPKEGPSILRIQQVVRGDSAAYFCASSSGPNVGTGELFFGEGSRLTVL.

This chain joins TRBV4-3 and TRBJ2-2; 7 nucleotides align to TRBD2. The CDR3 extends over 17 amino acids. Germline-derived CDR1 and CDR2 are LGHNA and YSLEER. V dropped 0 bases and J dropped 4; count of bases not matched to a gene: 8. CDR3 protein: CASSQDLGGQSTGELFF. CDR3 in DNA: TGCGCCAGCAGCCAAGACTTGGGAGGGCAGAGCACCGGGGAGCTGTTTTTT.

The sample holds one count of this clone. The CDR3 is CASSIQGDGYTF. CDR3 coding DNA: TGTGCCAGCTCAATCCAGGGGGATGGCTACACCTTC. The rearrangement uses TRBV18 and TRBJ1-2; the match to TRBD1 covers 7 bases. CDR3 length: 12 amino acids. V was pared by 5 bases and J by 6 bases, with 3 bases of the junction left unmatched. CDR1 and CDR2 from the germline V gene are KGHSH and LQKENI.

The chain combines TRBV5-5 with TRBJ1-1, with D unclear. Trimming stripped 1 base from V and 0 bases from J, with 10 bases between. CDR1 and CDR2 from the germline V gene are SGHKS and YYEKEE (reference sequence). This CDR3 has 15 amino acids. This CDR3 reads CASSLIGSMNTEAFF. The CDR3 bases are TGTGCCAGCAGCTTGATCGGGTCGATGAACACTGAAGCTTTCTTT. The complete variable domain, with remaining parts taken from reference TRBV5-5 and TRBJ1-1, reads DAGVTQSPTHLIKTRGQQVTLRCSPISGHKSVSWYQQVLGQGPQFIFQYYEKEERGRGNFPDRFSARQFPNYSSELNVNALLLGDSALYLCASSLIGSMNTEAFFGQGTRLTVV.

The rearrangement links TRBV30 to TRBJ2-1, with 8 bases that match TRBD2. V shed 2 bases and J 4 bases; nucleotides not matched to a gene: 10. The germline gives CDR1 GTSNPN, CDR2 SVGIG (reference sequence). This CDR3 has 16 residues. The DNA of the CDR3 is TGTGCCTGGAGTAATCAGGTCACTAGCGGATACAATGAGCAGTTCTTC. Amino acids: CAWSNQVTSGYNEQFF.

The chain uses TRBV11-2 and TRBJ1-4; TRBD1 matches 8 bases. This CDR3 has 15 residues. V trimming: 4 bases; J trimming: 3 bases; junction bases outside the gene matches: 4. CDR1 SGHAT and CDR2 FQNNGV come from the germline V gene. The CDR3 DNA reads TGTGCCAGCAGCTCGATCAGGGGGCCTAATGAAAAACTGTTTTTT. Protein sequence: CASSSIRGPNEKLFF.

This chain links TRBV5-1 with TRBJ1-1, with TRBD1 identical over 7 bases. The J segment lost 4 bases and the V segment lost 2 bases, leaving 5 bases of the junction unmatched. CDR1 and CDR2 from the germline V gene are SGHRS and YFSETQ. The CDR3 length is 14 residues. The CDR3 sequence: CASSLPGQLTEAFF. CDR3 nucleotides: TGCGCCAGCAGCTTACCGGGACAGCTCACTGAAGCTTTCTTT.